This TCR beta chain was recorded in a study of blood T cells in healthy people across ages. The second PCR ran about 6 to 11 cycles with a sample-barcoded 5' primer and J-beta primers. TCRdb redid the calling of the 5' RACE reads with MiXCR, one entry per CDR3 protein. The table has under 950,000 distinct CDR3 sequences, about 24% seen once. In the case of this clonotype: No antigen is known for it.

V was pared by 6 bases and J by 1 base, with 5 bases of the junction left unmatched. Per the germline V gene, CDR1 is DFQATT and CDR2 is SNEGSKA (reference sequence). CDR3 length equals 13 residues. Regarding the study as a whole: Roughly linear age-related decline in beta diversity appeared, significant by age around 36. Estimated diversity that came from one million T cells was considered an underestimate.

The chain recombines TRBV20-1 with TRBJ2-5, with 7 bases fitting TRBD1. Sequencing was carried out using blood. The TCR sequence derives from a man in his 70s in good health. The chain's CDR3 is CSAGQPPQETQYF. CDR3 coding DNA: TGCAGTGCGGGACAGCCTCCCCAAGAGACCCAGTACTTC.